This TCR beta chain was sequenced in a study of blood T cell repertoires in COVID-19. About the research overall: Donors in the United States, Italy and Spain gave samples during acute or convalescent COVID-19. Sources were T cells, B-cell-depleted T cells, or PBMCs; the material itself was cDNA or gDNA.

Measured with immunoSEQ multiplex PCR; TCRdb has only the in-frame clones, and not every one. Of some 130,000 clones in the sample, approximately 82% were seen once. This CDR3 region has 13 residues. Germline assignment: CDR1 SNHLY and CDR2 FYNNEI. The V gene lost 6 bases and the J gene lost 9 bases, with 17 bases spanning the gap. The V call is TRBV2, the J call TRBJ1-1; D possibly corresponds to TRBD1 (6 bases). Sequences were obtained from peripheral blood. This sequence was found in a man aged 60-69 years who had recovered from COVID-19. CDR3 DNA sequence: TGTGCCAGCAGCCCCGGACAGTCAACGAAAGCTTTCTTT. Translated, it gives CASSPGQSTKAFF.